What follows are 32 T cell receptor beta chains derived from one specimen sequenced in a study of CD8 T cells in Susac syndrome (dated by TCRdb to between 2018 and 2021). Receptor libraries were prepared by the immunoSEQ multiplex PCR assay. RNA was extracted using the RNeasy kit, and roughly 0.5 to 1 microgram was reverse transcribed with random hexamers. TCRdb reworked the public reads: Q25 trimming with fastp, MiXCR clone assembly, productive beta chains retained. For every CDR3 protein sequence, its rows merge into one entry that carries the most common genes and DNA. The sample yields roughly 120,000 distinct CDR3 sequences; about 95% were counted once. 0.065% to 0.09% of the sample is held by the ten biggest clonotypes. Sample: CD4+ T cells from PBMCs. Every receptor here comes from a human donor in good health.

This chain links TRBV3-1 with TRBJ2-7, with 8 bases that match TRBD2. The CDR3 spans 17 residues. J was trimmed by 0 bases and V by 3 bases; bases with no gene match: 10. Germline CDR1 and CDR2: LGHDT and YNNKEL (reference sequence). The CDR3: CASSHYLAGLSSYEQYF. The CDR3 DNA reads TGTGCCAGCAGCCATTACCTAGCGGGTTTGAGCTCCTACGAGCAGTACTTC.

The chain couples TRBV25-1 to TRBJ2-2; either TRBD1 or TRBD2 may supply D (5 bases each). Germline V lookup: CDR1 MGHDK, CDR2 SYGVNS. The CDR3 is 16 residues long. Trimming pared 6 bases from V and 3 bases from J, leaving 17 bases between. CDR3 loop: CASRRGRGMDTGELFF. The CDR3 nucleotides read TGTGCCAGCAGGAGGGGTCGAGGGATGGACACCGGGGAGCTGTTTTTT.

This clonotype has only one observation. V usage is TRBV19 and J usage is TRBJ1-1; no clear D gene. The CDR3 is 13 amino acids. Trimming removed 5 bases from V and 0 bases from J, with 7 bases in between. Germline CDR1 LNHDA, CDR2 SQIVND (reference sequence). CDR3 region: CASSSGVNTEAFF. DNA of the CDR3: TGTGCCAGTAGTTCAGGCGTGAACACTGAAGCTTTCTTT.

The CDR3 DNA reads TGCAGTGCGGTACTAGCGGGAGGGCCGGAGGAGACCCAGTACTTC. This gives the protein CSAVLAGGPEETQYF. V is TRBV20-1 and J is TRBJ2-5; 13 bases match TRBD2. Trimming removed 6 bases from V and 5 bases from J; junction bases left unmatched: 9. The CDR3 has 15 residues. The germline CDR1 and CDR2 sequences are DFQATT and SNEGSKA (reference sequence).

CDR3 coding DNA: TGCAGTGCTAGAGGGGAGGCTAGCGGCTACAATGAGCAGTTCTTC. Its protein is CSARGEASGYNEQFF. The V call is TRBV20-1, the J call TRBJ2-1; 7 nucleotides line up with TRBD2. V lost 1 base to trimming and J lost 3 bases; unmatched junction nucleotides: 6. Germline CDR1 and CDR2: DFQATT and SNEGSKA (reference sequence). CDR3 length: 15 residues.

The chain links TRBV7-9 to TRBJ2-7; 11 bases fit TRBD1. Germline lookup yields CDR1 SEHNR and CDR2 FQNEAQ (reference sequence). This CDR3 spans 16 amino acids. Trimming cost V 5 bases and J 5 bases; bases outside gene matches: 11. CDR3 residues: CASSSRRGQGGNEQYF. The DNA of the CDR3 is TGTGCCAGCAGCAGCAGACGGGGACAGGGGGGGAACGAGCAGTACTTC.

The chain joins TRBV5-4 to TRBJ2-2; the match to TRBD1 covers 12 bases. The length of the CDR3 is 17 residues. Germline V gene data show CDR1 as SGHNT and CDR2 as YYREEE (reference sequence). With V trimmed by 6 bases and J by 4 bases, 10 bases remained unmatched. CDR3 nucleotides: TGTGCCAGCAAGGGAGGTGGGACAGGGGGCGTCACCGGGGAGCTGTTTTTT. Its translation is CASKGGGTGGVTGELFF.

DNA of the CDR3: TGTGCCAGCAGCTCTACCCGTTACCAAGAGACCCAGTACTTC. The encoded protein is CASSSTRYQETQYF. This rearrangement joins TRBV7-9 to TRBJ2-5; D gene uncertain. Germline CDR1 is SEHNR and CDR2 is FQNEAQ (reference sequence). The CDR3 runs 14 residues. V lost 4 bases, J lost 0 bases, and 9 bases lay in between.

This rearrangement joins TRBV7-2 to TRBJ2-5; 16 nucleotides match TRBD2. V dropped 3 bases and J dropped 5; count of bases not matched to a gene: 3. The CDR3 is made up of 16 amino acids. From germline, CDR1 is SGHTA and CDR2 FQGNSA. In nucleotides, the CDR3 is TGTGCCAGCAGCTTCGGGACTAGCGGGAGGGGGGAGACCCAGTACTTC. Translating gives CASSFGTSGRGETQYF.

This clonotype is a singleton in its sample. CDR3 DNA sequence: TGTGCCAGCAGTCTCCAGGCGGGTTCCGGAAACACCATATATTTT. This encodes CASSLQAGSGNTIYF. The chain has TRBV2 and TRBJ1-3; D gene unclear. The V gene lost 5 bases and the J gene lost 4 bases, with 15 bases spanning the gap. The CDR3 is 15 amino acids. Germline V gene data show CDR1 as SNHLY and CDR2 as FYNNEI.

The genes are TRBV3-1 and TRBJ2-7, with 9 bases matching TRBD1. Germline values: CDR1 LGHDT, CDR2 YNNKEL (reference sequence). CDR3 length equals 16 residues. Germline trimming cut 4 bases from V and 5 bases from J; bases unmatched to any gene: 12. The CDR3 loop is CASSRRRTGERNEQYF. CDR3 DNA: TGTGCCAGCAGCCGCCGCAGGACAGGGGAGAGGAACGAGCAGTACTTC.

The rearrangement joins TRBV2 to TRBJ2-1, with 10 positions matching TRBD2. The V gene's germline CDR1 is SNHLY and CDR2 FYNNEI. The CDR3 is made up of 16 amino acids. V lost 2 bases, J lost 3 bases, and 4 bases stayed unmatched. The CDR3 sequence is CASSENPSGSYNEQFF. CDR3 DNA sequence: TGTGCCAGCAGTGAAAACCCTAGCGGGAGCTACAATGAGCAGTTCTTC.

The rearrangement links TRBV12-3 or TRBV12-4 to TRBJ1-2; no reliable D call. V lost 3 bases and J lost 4, with 6 bases in between. The CDR3 runs to 12 residues. CDR3 DNA: TGTGCCAGCAGTTTTTGGGGCTATGGCTACACCTTC. This codes for CASSFWGYGYTF.

V is TRBV6-6 and J is TRBJ2-7; 8 bases are shared with TRBD2. V gave up 5 bases and J gave up 3 bases; unmatched junction bases: 6. CDR1 is MNHNY, CDR2 SVGAGI, per germline (reference sequence). CDR3 length: 14 residues. The CDR3 sequence: CASSRTSLHYEQYF. Written as DNA, the CDR3 is TGTGCCAGCAGTAGGACTAGCCTCCACTACGAGCAGTACTTC.

The V call is TRBV18, the J call TRBJ2-2, with D uncertain. The V end was cut by 2 bases, the J end by 6 bases, with 7 bases between. The CDR3 totals 13 residues. In germline, CDR1 is KGHSH, CDR2 LQKENI. The CDR3 here is CASSPVGSGELFF. As DNA, the CDR3 is TGTGCCAGCTCACCAGTTGGATCCGGGGAGCTGTTTTTT.

The chain recombines TRBV21-1 with TRBJ1-1. TRBV21-1 is a pseudogene locus. The CDR3 totals 14 residues. CDR3 nucleotide sequence: TGTGCCAGCAGCAGCAGGACCCCGACGACTGAAGCTTTCTTT. It translates to CASSSRTPTTEAFF.

The gene calls are TRBV6-2 or TRBV6-3 and TRBJ2-3, with TRBD2 matching over 10 bases. The junction had 2 bases not matched to a gene; V was cut back by 6 bases and J by 5 bases. CDR1 and CDR2 from the germline V gene are MNHEY and SVGEGT. This CDR3 is built from 13 residues. The CDR3 protein is CASRASGRDTQYF. DNA for the CDR3: TGTGCCAGCAGGGCTAGCGGGAGAGATACGCAGTATTTT.

V usage is TRBV5-1 and J usage is TRBJ2-2, with D possibly TRBD2 on 6 matching bases. The V end was cut by 9 bases, the J end by 2 bases, with 14 bases between. This CDR3 spans 14 amino acids. Germline-derived CDR1 and CDR2 are SGHRS and YFSETQ. The CDR3 DNA follows: TGCGCCACCTCAGGGACTGGAAACACCGGGGAGCTGTTTTTT. Its protein is CATSGTGNTGELFF.

The rearrangement joins TRBV18 to TRBJ2-3; no reliable D call. V lost 0 bases and J lost 1, with 20 bases in between. Germline V gene lookup returns CDR1 KGHSH and CDR2 LQKENI. The CDR3 consists of 19 residues. The CDR3 sequence: CASSPPPYGRAQGTDTQYF. The CDR3 coding sequence is TGTGCCAGCTCACCACCGCCCTACGGTAGGGCGCAGGGCACAGATACGCAGTATTTT.

The V gene is TRBV6-5, the J gene TRBJ2-3, with a weak D call TRBD2 (7 bases). Germline V gives CDR1 MNHEY, CDR2 SVGAGI. The CDR3 runs 16 residues. V was pared by 0 bases and J by 1 base, with 11 bases between. In DNA form, the CDR3 reads TGTGCCAGCAGTTACTCGGCGGGGGCCCGCACAGATACGCAGTATTTT. This translates into CASSYSAGARTDTQYF.

V gene TRBV29-1 combines with J gene TRBJ2-1, with a tentative D call TRBD2 (6 bases). This CDR3 has 13 amino acids. Per germline, CDR1 SQVTM and CDR2 ANQGSEA. The V gene lost 4 bases and the J gene lost 7 bases, with 14 bases spanning the gap. Here the CDR3 reads CSVASEYGNEQFF. The CDR3 nucleotides read TGCAGCGTTGCTAGCGAATATGGGAATGAGCAGTTCTTC.

The rearrangement links TRBV19 to TRBJ1-1, with D maybe TRBD1 (6 bases). Looked up from germline, CDR1 is LNHDA and CDR2 is SQIVND (reference sequence). V lost 4 bases to trimming and J lost 7 bases, with 10 bases between them. The CDR3 spans 12 residues. CDR3 nucleotides: TGTGCCAGTAGTAAACAGGGCCATGAAGCTTTCTTT. Its protein product is CASSKQGHEAFF.

The rearrangement joins TRBV20-1 to TRBJ1-1; D remains ambiguous. V dropped 3 bases and J dropped 4 bases, with 15 bases sitting between them. This CDR3 is 14 amino acids long. CDR1 and CDR2 from the germline V gene are DFQATT and SNEGSKA (reference sequence). The CDR3 DNA sequence: TGCAGTGCTAGGTTTGGATCGGGGTCCACTGAAGCTTTCTTT. Residues: CSARFGSGSTEAFF.

J is TRBJ2-3 and V is TRBV20-1; the D is unclear. CDR1 DFQATT and CDR2 SNEGSKA come from the germline V gene (reference sequence). Trimming shortened V by 0 bases and J by 0 bases, and 4 bases separated the two germline ends. The CDR3 sequence is 13 residues long. The CDR3 sequence: CSARDPSTDTQYF. DNA of the CDR3: TGCAGTGCTAGAGATCCGAGCACAGATACGCAGTATTTT.

Only one count was recorded for this clonotype. The V call is TRBV20-1, the J call TRBJ2-1, with a possible D match to TRBD2 (5 bases). This CDR3 has 15 amino acids. The V gene lost 4 bases and the J gene lost 0 bases, with 13 bases spanning the gap. Germline V gene lookup returns CDR1 DFQATT and CDR2 SNEGSKA (reference sequence). This chain's CDR3 is CSANSGLSSYNEQFF. The CDR3 DNA reads TGCAGTGCTAACTCAGGACTTAGCTCCTACAATGAGCAGTTCTTC.

The V and J genes are TRBV9 and TRBJ2-2; no clear D. The CDR3 is 18 amino acids. Trimming stripped 4 bases from V and 0 bases from J, with 19 bases between. In germline, CDR1 is SGDLS, CDR2 YYNGEE. Written as DNA, the CDR3 is TGTGCCAGCAGCCCAACGAAAGGAGCTGATACGAACACCGGGGAGCTGTTTTTT. This encodes CASSPTKGADTNTGELFF.

This clonotype was recorded once. This chain uses TRBV30 with TRBJ1-3; tentatively, D is TRBD1 (6 bases). V was clipped by 0 bases and J by 3 bases, with 6 bases between them. This CDR3 is 13 amino acids long. Looked up from germline, CDR1 is GTSNPN and CDR2 is SVGIG (reference sequence). The CDR3 reads CAWSVRGGNTIYF. As DNA, the CDR3 is TGTGCCTGGAGTGTCAGGGGTGGAAACACCATATATTTT.

This chain connects TRBV2 to TRBJ1-1; no reliable D call. The V end was cut by 6 bases, the J end by 0 bases, with 17 bases between. CDR3 length: 16 amino acids. In germline, CDR1 is SNHLY, CDR2 FYNNEI. CDR3 in amino acids: CASSRESSLMNTEAFF. The CDR3 bases are TGTGCCAGCAGCCGGGAGAGCTCCCTCATGAACACTGAAGCTTTCTTT.

The chain links TRBV27 to TRBJ1-1, with D perhaps matching TRBD1 (5 bases). The CDR3 totals 14 residues. Trimming pared 2 bases from V and 6 bases from J, leaving 13 bases between. Germline CDR1 and CDR2: MNHEY and SMNVEV (reference sequence). The CDR3 DNA reads as TGTGCCAGCAGTTTAGGGCAGGGACCTGCTGAAGCTTTCTTT. Its translation: CASSLGQGPAEAFF.

The J gene is TRBJ2-7, the V gene TRBV24-1; 9 positions match TRBD2. CDR3 length: 16 residues. Per the germline V gene, CDR1 is KGHDR and CDR2 is SFDVKD. V shed 0 bases, J shed 3 bases, and the junction held 5 bases outside the gene matches. The CDR3 region is CATSDLSSGRFYEQYF. As DNA, the CDR3 is TGTGCCACCAGTGATTTGAGTAGCGGGAGATTCTACGAGCAGTACTTC.

The chain carries TRBV29-1 and TRBJ1-5; no clear D gene. V shed 6 bases and J shed 0 bases, with 9 bases lying between them. The CDR3 is 13 residues long. CDR1 and CDR2 (germline): SQVTM, ANQGSEA. This CDR3 reads CSVGGYSNQPQHF. The CDR3 DNA sequence: TGCAGCGTGGGTGGCTATAGCAATCAGCCCCAGCATTTT.

The chain has TRBV3-1 and TRBJ2-2, with D possibly being TRBD1 (6 bases). Trimming shortened V by 1 base and J by 5 bases, and 11 bases separated the two germline ends. This CDR3 is built from 15 residues. Germline V gives CDR1 LGHDT, CDR2 YNNKEL (reference sequence). CDR3 sequence: CASSQAGTPTGELFF. The CDR3 DNA reads as TGTGCCAGCAGCCAAGCCGGGACACCTACCGGGGAGCTGTTTTTT. The complete variable domain, with remaining parts taken from reference TRBV3-1 and TRBJ2-2, reads DTAVSQTPKYLVTQMGNDKSIKCEQNLGHDTMYWYKQDSKKFLKIMFSYNNKELIINETVPNRFSPKSPDKAHLNLHINSLELGDSAVYFCASSQAGTPTGELFFGEGSRLTVL.